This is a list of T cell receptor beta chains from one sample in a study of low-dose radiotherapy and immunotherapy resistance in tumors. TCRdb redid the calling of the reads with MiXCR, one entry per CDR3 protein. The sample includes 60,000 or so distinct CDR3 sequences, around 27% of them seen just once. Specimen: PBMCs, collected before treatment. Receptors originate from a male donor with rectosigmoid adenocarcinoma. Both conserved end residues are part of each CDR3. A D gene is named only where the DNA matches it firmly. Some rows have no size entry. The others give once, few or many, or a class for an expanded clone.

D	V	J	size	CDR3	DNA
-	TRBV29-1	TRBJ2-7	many	CSVGRNPQGEQYF	TGCAGCGTTGGTAGAAACCCACAGGGCGAGCAGTACTTC
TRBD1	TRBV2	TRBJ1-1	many	CASRETGMNTEAFF	TGTGCCAGCAGAGAGACAGGGATGAACACTGAAGCTTTCTTT
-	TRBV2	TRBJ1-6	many	CASSEGSGKETLHF	TGTGCCAGCAGTGAAGGGTCAGGGAAAGAAACCCTCCACTTT
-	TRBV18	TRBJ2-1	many	CASSPTLHNEQFF	TGTGCCAGCTCACCAACACTCCACAATGAGCAGTTCTTC
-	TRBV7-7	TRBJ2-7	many	CASSRNNRDSYEQYF	TGTGCTAGCAGCCGAAATAACAGGGACTCCTACGAGCAGTACTTC
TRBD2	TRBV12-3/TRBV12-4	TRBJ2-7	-	CASSFGGTRYEQYF	TGTGCCAGCAGTTTTGGCGGGACTAGGTACGAGCAGTACTTC
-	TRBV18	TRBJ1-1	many	CASSLNQGANGGTEAFF	TGTGCCAGCTCATTGAATCAGGGAGCAAATGGGGGCACTGAAGCTTTCTTT
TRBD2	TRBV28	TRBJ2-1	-	CASSGGTSGSWGRYNEQFF	TGTGCCAGCAGTGGGGGGACTAGCGGGAGCTGGGGTCGCTACAATGAGCAGTTCTTC
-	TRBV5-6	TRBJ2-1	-	CASSRFGQFNEQFF	TGTGCCAGCAGCCGCTTCGGACAGTTTAATGAGCAGTTCTTC
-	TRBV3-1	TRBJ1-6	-	CASSPRVLRSPLHF	TGTGCCAGCAGCCCCCGGGTTTTAAGATCACCCCTCCACTTT
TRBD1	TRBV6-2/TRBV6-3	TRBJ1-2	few	CASSWTGESGYTF	TGTGCCAGCAGCTGGACAGGGGAGTCTGGCTACACCTTC
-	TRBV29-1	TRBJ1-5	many	CSVVLEVGNQPQHF	TGCAGCGTCGTACTTGAGGTGGGGAATCAGCCCCAGCATTTT
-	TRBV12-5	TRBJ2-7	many	CASGSESYEQYF	TGTGCTAGTGGTTCAGAATCCTACGAGCAGTACTTC
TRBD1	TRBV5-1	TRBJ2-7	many	CASSSGQGANEQYF	TGCGCCAGCAGCTCCGGACAGGGGGCTAACGAGCAGTACTTC
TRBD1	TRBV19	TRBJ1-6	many	CASSIRTGRTNSPLHF	TGTGCCAGTAGTATCCGGACAGGGAGGACTAATTCACCCCTCCACTTT
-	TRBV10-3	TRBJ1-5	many	CAISLGGPNQPQHF	TGTGCCATCAGCCTTGGAGGGCCAAATCAGCCCCAGCATTTT
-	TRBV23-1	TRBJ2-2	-	CASSQSRGNHTGELFF	TGCGCCAGCAGTCAGTCGAGGGGAAATCACACCGGGGAGCTGTTTTTT